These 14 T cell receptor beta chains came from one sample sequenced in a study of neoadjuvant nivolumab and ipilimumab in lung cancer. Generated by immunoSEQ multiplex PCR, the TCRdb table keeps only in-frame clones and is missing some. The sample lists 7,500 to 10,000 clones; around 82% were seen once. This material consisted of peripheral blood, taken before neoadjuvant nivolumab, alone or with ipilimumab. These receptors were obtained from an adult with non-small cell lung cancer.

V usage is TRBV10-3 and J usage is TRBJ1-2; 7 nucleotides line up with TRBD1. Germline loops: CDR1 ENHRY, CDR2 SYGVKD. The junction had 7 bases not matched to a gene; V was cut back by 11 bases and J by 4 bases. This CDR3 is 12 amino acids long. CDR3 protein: CAAGGISYGYTF. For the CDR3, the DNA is TGTGCCGCAGGGGGTATATCCTATGGCTACACCTTC.

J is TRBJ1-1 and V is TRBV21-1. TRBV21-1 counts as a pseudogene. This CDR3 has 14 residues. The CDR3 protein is CASSPGLRNTEAFF. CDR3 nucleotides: TGTGCCAGCAGCCCGGGGCTCCGGAACACTGAAGCTTTCTTT.

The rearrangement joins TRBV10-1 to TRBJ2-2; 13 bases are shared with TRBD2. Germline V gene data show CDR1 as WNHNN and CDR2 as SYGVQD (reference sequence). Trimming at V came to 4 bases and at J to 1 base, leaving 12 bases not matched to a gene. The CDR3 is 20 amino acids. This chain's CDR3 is CASSGKLLAGGPMNTGELFF. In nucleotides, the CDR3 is TGCGCCAGCAGTGGCAAATTACTAGCGGGAGGGCCGATGAACACCGGGGAGCTGTTTTTT.

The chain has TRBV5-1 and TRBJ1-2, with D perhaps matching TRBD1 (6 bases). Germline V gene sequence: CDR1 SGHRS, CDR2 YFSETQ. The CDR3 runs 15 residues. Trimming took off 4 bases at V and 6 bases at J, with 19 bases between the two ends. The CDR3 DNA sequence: TGCGCCAGCAGCCCCCTGGGGGGGCGTGAGCATGGCTACACCTTC. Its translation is CASSPLGGREHGYTF. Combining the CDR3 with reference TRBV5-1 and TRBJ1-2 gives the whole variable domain KAGVTQTPRYLIKTRGQQVTLSCSPISGHRSVSWYQQTPGQGLQFLFEYFSETQRNKGNFPGRFSGRQFSNSRSEMNVSTLELGDSALYLCASSPLGGREHGYTFGSGTRLTVV.

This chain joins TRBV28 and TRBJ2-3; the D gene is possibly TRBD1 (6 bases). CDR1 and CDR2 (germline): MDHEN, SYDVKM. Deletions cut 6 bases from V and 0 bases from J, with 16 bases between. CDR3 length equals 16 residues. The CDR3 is CASSPMGHLSTDTQYF. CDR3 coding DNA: TGTGCCAGCAGCCCTATGGGACATTTGAGCACAGATACGCAGTATTTT.

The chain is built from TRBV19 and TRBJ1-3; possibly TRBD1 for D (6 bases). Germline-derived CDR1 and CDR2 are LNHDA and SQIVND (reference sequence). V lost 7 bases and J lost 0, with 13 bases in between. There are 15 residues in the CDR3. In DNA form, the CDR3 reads TGTGCCAGTACCACGACAGGAATCTCTGGAAACACCATATATTTT. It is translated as CASTTTGISGNTIYF. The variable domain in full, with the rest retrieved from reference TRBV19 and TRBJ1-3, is DGGITQSPKYLFRKEGQNVTLSCEQNLNHDAMYWYRQDPGQGLRLIYYSQIVNDFQKGDIAEGYSVSREKKESFPLTVTSAQKNPTAFYLCASTTTGISGNTIYFGEGSWLTVV.

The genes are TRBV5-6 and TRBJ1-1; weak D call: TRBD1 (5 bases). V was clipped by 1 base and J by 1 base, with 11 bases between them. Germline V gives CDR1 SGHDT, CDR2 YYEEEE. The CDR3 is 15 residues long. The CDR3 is CASSLWGGGNTEAFF. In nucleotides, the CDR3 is TGTGCCAGCAGCTTGTGGGGGGGTGGGAACACTGAAGCTTTCTTT.

The CDR3 region has the DNA TGTGCCACCTCACCGATGGACACCATATATTTT. Translation gives CATSPMDTIYF. V and J are TRBV6-1 and TRBJ1-3; D gene ambiguous. With 10 bases removed from V and 8 bases from J, the gap between germline ends came to 12 bases. The CDR3 has 11 amino acids. Germline V gives CDR1 MNHNS, CDR2 SASEGT.

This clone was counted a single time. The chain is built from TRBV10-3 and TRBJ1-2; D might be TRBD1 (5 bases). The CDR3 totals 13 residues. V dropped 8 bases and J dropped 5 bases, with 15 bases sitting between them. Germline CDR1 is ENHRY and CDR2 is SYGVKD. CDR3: CAISPRGAYGYTF. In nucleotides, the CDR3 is TGTGCCATCTCCCCTCGTGGGGCGTATGGCTACACCTTC.

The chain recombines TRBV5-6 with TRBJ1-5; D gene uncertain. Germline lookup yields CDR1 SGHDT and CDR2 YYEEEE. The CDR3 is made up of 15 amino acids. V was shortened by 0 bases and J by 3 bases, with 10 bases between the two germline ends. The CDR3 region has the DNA TGTGCCAGCAGCTTGGTGGGGTTGGACAATCAGCCCCAGCATTTT. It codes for CASSLVGLDNQPQHF. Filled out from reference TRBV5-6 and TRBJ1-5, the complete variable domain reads DAGVTQSPTHLIKTRGQQVTLRCSPKSGHDTVSWYQQALGQGPQFIFQYYEEEERQRGNFPDRFSGHQFPNYSSELNVNALLLGDSALYLCASSLVGLDNQPQHFGDGTRLSIL.

For the CDR3, the DNA is TGCAGCGTTGAAGATCGACGGGTATCAAGCACAGATACGCAGTATTTT. Protein sequence: CSVEDRRVSSTDTQYF. The V and J genes are TRBV29-1 and TRBJ2-3; D ambiguous. V was clipped by 0 bases and J by 0 bases, with 13 bases between them. Germline V gene lookup returns CDR1 SQVTM and CDR2 ANQGSEA. This CDR3 has 16 residues.

The CDR3 sequence: CASSYLGSGNTIYF. Here the CDR3 DNA reads TGTGCCAGCAGTTACTTGGGTTCTGGAAACACCATATATTTT. This chain connects TRBV6-5 to TRBJ1-3; no definite D call. Trimming shortened V by 1 base and J by 1 base, and 5 bases separated the two germline ends. This CDR3 has 14 amino acids. The V gene's germline CDR1 is MNHEY and CDR2 SVGAGI.

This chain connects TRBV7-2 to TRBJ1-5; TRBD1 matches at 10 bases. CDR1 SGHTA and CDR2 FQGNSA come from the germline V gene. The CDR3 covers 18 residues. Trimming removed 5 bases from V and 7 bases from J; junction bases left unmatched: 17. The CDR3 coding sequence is TGTGCCAGCAGCCCCCGACCCCCGGGACAGGGGACACTCCAGCCCCAGCATTTT. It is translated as CASSPRPPGQGTLQPQHF.

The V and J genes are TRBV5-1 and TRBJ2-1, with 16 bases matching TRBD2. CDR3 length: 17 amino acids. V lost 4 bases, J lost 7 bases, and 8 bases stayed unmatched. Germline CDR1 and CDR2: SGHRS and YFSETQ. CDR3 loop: CASSPGLAGGPRNEQFF. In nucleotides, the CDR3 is TGCGCCAGCAGCCCGGGACTAGCGGGAGGGCCCAGGAATGAGCAGTTCTTC. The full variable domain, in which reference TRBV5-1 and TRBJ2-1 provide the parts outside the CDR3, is KAGVTQTPRYLIKTRGQQVTLSCSPISGHRSVSWYQQTPGQGLQFLFEYFSETQRNKGNFPGRFSGRQFSNSRSEMNVSTLELGDSALYLCASSPGLAGGPRNEQFFGPGTRLTVL.